The next 17 T cell receptor beta chains were all read from a single sample in a study of blood T cell repertoires in COVID-19. Produced via immunoSEQ multiplex PCR; TCRdb's table is partial and in-frame only. The sample records roughly 250,000 clones, roughly 93% being singletons. Sequencing input: PBMCs or T cells enriched from blood (not recorded which). Receptors were obtained from a middle-aged woman with acute COVID-19.

The genes are TRBV18 and TRBJ1-1; D gene unclear. Germline CDR1 reads KGHSH; CDR2 reads LQKENI. This CDR3 has 13 amino acids. V was clipped by 6 bases and J by 4 bases, with 12 bases between them. The CDR3 region has the DNA TGTGCCAGCTCCCCATTAGTTCTCACTGAAGCTTTCTTT. Its protein product is CASSPLVLTEAFF.

The rearrangement joins TRBV7-2 to TRBJ2-7, with a tentative D call TRBD2 (5 bases). The CDR3 length is 13 residues. V lost 1 base to trimming and J lost 2 bases, with 6 bases between them. CDR1 is SGHTA, CDR2 FQGNSA, per germline. CDR3 nucleotides: TGTGCCAGCAGCTTAGGGCGGGCCTACGAGCAGTACTTC. Translated, it gives CASSLGRAYEQYF.

The rearrangement uses TRBV28 and TRBJ2-5; 12 bases are a match to TRBD2. Germline loops: CDR1 MDHEN, CDR2 SYDVKM. The CDR3 runs 15 residues. V trimming: 3 bases; J trimming: 10 bases; junction bases outside the gene matches: 9. In DNA form, the CDR3 reads TGTGCCAGCAGTTTGACTAGCGGGGGTACAATCGGCCAGTACTTC. It translates to CASSLTSGGTIGQYF.

The chain recombines TRBV25-1 with TRBJ2-1; 7 bases match TRBD2. The CDR3 extends over 15 amino acids. The junction had 10 bases not matched to a gene; V was cut back by 7 bases and J by 4 bases. Germline values: CDR1 MGHDK, CDR2 SYGVNS. CDR3 region: CASMPAGETYNEQFF. In nucleotides, the CDR3 is TGTGCCAGCATGCCCGCGGGAGAGACTTACAATGAGCAGTTCTTC.

CDR3 residues: CASSQGPDKREKLFF. The CDR3 coding sequence is TGTGCCAGCAGCCAAGGCCCCGATAAGAGGGAAAAACTGTTTTTT. The genes are TRBV4-2 and TRBJ1-4; D not resolved. CDR1 is LGHNA and CDR2 is YNFKEQ in the germline V gene. Trimming shortened V by 1 base and J by 8 bases, and 14 bases separated the two germline ends. The CDR3 is 15 residues long.

V and J are TRBV2 and TRBJ1-5; D gene uncertain. From germline, CDR1 is SNHLY and CDR2 FYNNEI. V was trimmed by 5 bases and J by 4 bases, leaving 9 bases between them. CDR3 length: 13 amino acids. The CDR3: CASSYRENQPQHF. As DNA, the CDR3 is TGTGCCAGCAGTTACAGAGAGAATCAGCCCCAGCATTTT.

This clone occurred once. V and J are TRBV3-1 (or the pseudogene TRBV3-2) and TRBJ2-1, with TRBD2 matching 13 bases. Unmatched junction bases numbered 5, after V lost 2 bases and J lost 7 bases. The CDR3 sequence is 16 residues long. Germline loops: CDR1 LGHDT, CDR2 YNNKEL (reference sequence). This chain's CDR3 is CASSQQLAGGRNEQFF. For the CDR3, the DNA is TGTGCCAGCAGCCAACAACTAGCGGGGGGGAGAAATGAGCAGTTCTTC.

This chain connects TRBV19 to TRBJ2-3, with D perhaps TRBD1 (5 bases). Trimming stripped 3 bases from V and 0 bases from J, with 16 bases between. The CDR3 covers 17 residues. CDR1 and CDR2 (germline): LNHDA, SQIVND (reference sequence). The CDR3 is CASSIFPRVTSTDTQYF. The CDR3 DNA reads TGTGCCAGTAGTATCTTCCCCAGGGTGACTAGCACAGATACGCAGTATTTT.

The chain has TRBV5-1 and TRBJ1-1, with 8 bases that match TRBD1. Unmatched junction bases numbered 5, after V lost 5 bases and J lost 5 bases. CDR1 and CDR2 from the germline V gene are SGHRS and YFSETQ. The CDR3 totals 13 residues. The CDR3 DNA is TGCGCCAGCAGTAACCAGGGGGCAACTGAAGCTTTCTTT. It is translated as CASSNQGATEAFF.

V usage is TRBV7-2 and J usage is TRBJ1-1, with D perhaps matching TRBD1 (5 bases). The V and J ends lost 6 bases and 5 bases respectively, with 22 bases between them. CDR1 is SGHTA, CDR2 FQGNSA, per germline. The CDR3 contains 16 residues. Here the CDR3 reads CASRKGLGRVGTEAFF. The CDR3 DNA reads as TGTGCCAGCAGGAAGGGCCTAGGCAGGGTGGGAACTGAAGCTTTCTTT.

The rearrangement uses TRBV7-9 and TRBJ1-2; 10 bases map to TRBD1. The V gene's germline CDR1 is SEHNR and CDR2 FQNEAQ (reference sequence). The V gene end was trimmed by 3 bases and the J gene end by 3 bases; junction bases not matched to a gene: 1. The CDR3 length is 14 residues. CDR3 in DNA: TGTGCCAGCAGCTTTGGGACAGGGGACTATGGCTACACCTTC. Translated: CASSFGTGDYGYTF.

This rearrangement joins TRBV9 to TRBJ1-3; D is perhaps TRBD1 (5 bases). The germline V gene has CDR1 SGDLS and CDR2 YYNGEE. CDR3 length equals 14 residues. Trimming cost V 8 bases and J 4 bases, with 16 bases left between them. The CDR3 sequence is CASSLGHTGNTIYF. The CDR3 coding sequence is TGTGCCAGTAGTCTTGGACACACCGGAAACACCATATATTTT. Based on the CDR3 plus reference TRBV9 and TRBJ1-3, the full variable domain is DSGVTQTPKHLITATGQRVTLRCSPRSGDLSVYWYQQSLDQGLQFLIQYYNGEERAKGNILERFSAQQFPDLHSELNLSSLELGDSALYFCASSLGHTGNTIYFGEGSWLTVV.

The chain uses TRBV6-2 or TRBV6-3 and TRBJ2-2; 7 bases line up with TRBD1. J lost 3 bases, V lost 2 bases, and 3 bases had no gene match. Per germline, CDR1 MNHEY and CDR2 SVGEGT. The length of the CDR3 is 15 residues. The CDR3 coding sequence is TGTGCCAGCAGTTACCCCGACAGGGACACCGGGGAGCTGTTTTTT. Its translation: CASSYPDRDTGELFF.

The rearrangement links TRBV5-8 to TRBJ2-7; no clear D gene. V lost 1 base to trimming and J lost 7 bases, with 9 bases between them. This CDR3 is built from 12 residues. Germline values: CDR1 SGHTS, CDR2 YDEGEE. The CDR3 nucleotides are TGTGCCAGCAGCTTGTTGGTTCGGGAGCAGTACTTC. Its translation: CASSLLVREQYF.

This clone was seen a few times. The chain couples TRBV3-1 (or the pseudogene TRBV3-2) to TRBJ1-2; perhaps TRBD1 as D (6 bases). Trimming pared 7 bases from V and 8 bases from J, leaving 17 bases between. Germline V gene lookup returns CDR1 LGHDT and CDR2 YNNKEL (reference sequence). The CDR3 is 13 residues long. The CDR3 nucleotides read TGTGCCAGCACCCATAGGGGGGGCAACGGCTACACCTTC. This encodes CASTHRGGNGYTF.

The chain combines TRBV5-1 with TRBJ2-7, with D tentatively TRBD2 (6 bases). The germline V and J ends were trimmed by 2 bases and 4 bases, with 13 bases remaining between them. The CDR3 loop spans 14 amino acids. Looked up from germline, CDR1 is SGHRS and CDR2 is YFSETQ. The CDR3 DNA sequence: TGCGCCAGCAGCTTTGACGGGGGTAGTTACGAGCAGTACTTC. It codes for CASSFDGGSYEQYF.

V usage is TRBV11-2 and J usage is TRBJ1-1; D remains ambiguous. Trimming cost V 2 bases and J 0 bases, with 7 bases left between them. Germline CDR1 reads SGHAT; CDR2 reads FQNNGV. The CDR3 is made up of 14 amino acids. CDR3 loop: CASSLLVMNTEAFF. The CDR3 region has the DNA TGTGCCAGCAGCTTACTAGTCATGAACACTGAAGCTTTCTTT.